The TCR beta chain under discussion was sequenced for a study of blood T cell repertoires in COVID-19. Study overall: For recovered donors of Cohort 3, there were two negative PCRs, clearance, or symptom resolution.

Participants had their cohort set by participant-reported clinical history. Germline CDR1 reads MDHEN; CDR2 reads SYDVKM. Trimming left V 7 bases short and J 3 bases short, with 15 bases between. CDR3 size: 14 residues. The authors' processing: Amplification from reference gene primers served as the basis for estimated nucleated cell counts. Sequencing used immunoSEQ multiplex PCR; TCRdb keeps in-frame clones, though not all of them. That table furnishes V, J and clone size, whereas the DNA furnished D and trimming. The table has approximately 200,000 clones, 87% seen once. The chain is built from TRBV28 and TRBJ1-1, with D hard to call. Material for sequencing was PBMCs or T cells enriched from blood (not recorded which). This TCR was sampled from a man in his thirties or forties in a cohort exposed to, infected with or recovered from COVID-19 (not recorded which). The CDR3 loop reads CASIIVGRDTEAFF. CDR3 nucleotides: TGTGCCAGCATAATTGTAGGGAGGGACACTGAAGCTTTCTTT.